This TCR beta chain originates from a study of blood T cell repertoires in COVID-19. At the level of the study: Sample material is recorded as cDNA or gDNA derived from T cells, B-cell-depleted T cells, or PBMCs.

The CDR3 runs 16 residues. The ends were cut back, 2 bases at V and 1 base at J, with 15 bases in the middle. The germline CDR1 and CDR2 sequences are KGHSH and LQKENI. Libraries were prepared by immunoSEQ multiplex PCR; TCRdb keeps only in-frame clonotypes and omits some of them. The sample carries fewer than 35,000 clones, roughly 90% recorded once. The source is a human donor in a cohort sampled during active COVID-19. Sequenced input: peripheral blood. The V call is TRBV18, the J call TRBJ2-7, with D possibly being TRBD2 (6 bases). The CDR3 coding sequence is TGTGCCAGCTCACCATTTGCCGGGAGCAGATCCTACGAGCAGTACTTC. Translation gives CASSPFAGSRSYEQYF.